A selection of T cell receptor beta chains follows, all from one sample in a study of identical twins. TCRdb re-called the 5' RACE reads through MiXCR, storing one row per CDR3 protein. The repertoire holds over 600,000 distinct CDR3 sequences, with 21% as singletons. The same data also contributed to another study, on T cells expressing NK-cell markers.

Sequenced sample: PBMCs. These receptors all stem from a young woman in good health. Both conserved end residues are part of each CDR3. A D gene is named only where the DNA matches it firmly. Expanded clones are given a class, and other clones once, few, many or no size at all.

DNA: TGTGCCAGCAGTTTAGGGACGGGACTAAGAGTGCCCCAGCATTTT
CDR3: CASSLGTGLRVPQHF
V: TRBV12-3/TRBV12-4
J: TRBJ1-5
size: few
D: -

DNA: TGCAGCGTTGAAGGGGGTCCGGGTAGGGCCCAGCATTTT
CDR3: CSVEGGPGRAQHF
V: TRBV29-1
J: TRBJ1-5
size: few
D: -

DNA: TGCAGTGCTAGAGGACTTTTACCAAGCACAGATACGCAGTATTTT
CDR3: CSARGLLPSTDTQYF
V: TRBV20-1
J: TRBJ2-3
size: many
D: -

DNA: TGTGCCAGCAGTGAATTCGGGCCAAGTGGCTACACCTTC
CDR3: CASSEFGPSGYTF
V: TRBV25-1
J: TRBJ1-2
size: many
D: -

DNA: TGTGCCAGCAGGGGACAGGGTGAGGGTTCACCCCTCCACTTT
CDR3: CASRGQGEGSPLHF
V: TRBV12-3/TRBV12-4
J: TRBJ1-6
size: -
D: TRBD1

DNA: TGTGCCAGCAGCTTAGTAGGGGGGCCAGGCTACGAGCAGTACTTC
CDR3: CASSLVGGPGYEQYF
V: TRBV7-2
J: TRBJ2-7
size: -
D: -

DNA: TGCAGCGTGATCCGGGACAGGGTCGGTGAAGCTTTCTTT
CDR3: CSVIRDRVGEAFF
V: TRBV29-1
J: TRBJ1-1
size: few
D: TRBD1

DNA: TGTGCCAGCAGCGCCCTAACAGGGTTGGGGGTCGATACGCAGTATTTT
CDR3: CASSALTGLGVDTQYF
V: TRBV9
J: TRBJ2-3
size: -
D: -

DNA: TGCAGTGCTAGGGGCTCTCTATCCTACGAGCAGTACTTC
CDR3: CSARGSLSYEQYF
V: TRBV20-1
J: TRBJ2-7
size: -
D: -

DNA: TGTGCCTTAAGGAGGGGTACCGGGGAGCTGTTTTTT
CDR3: CALRRGTGELFF
V: TRBV6-1
J: TRBJ2-2
size: few
D: -

DNA: TGTGCCAGCAGTTCCTCCGGGACAGGGGCCACCGGGGAGCTGTTTTTT
CDR3: CASSSSGTGATGELFF
V: TRBV12-3/TRBV12-4
J: TRBJ2-2
size: few
D: TRBD1

DNA: TGTGCCAGCTCAACGGGGATGAGGGATCAGCCCCAGCATTTT
CDR3: CASSTGMRDQPQHF
V: TRBV18
J: TRBJ1-5
size: few
D: -

DNA: TGTGCCAGCAGCTTGTCACAGGACAGGAACGAGCAGTACTTC
CDR3: CASSLSQDRNEQYF
V: TRBV5-5
J: TRBJ2-7
size: few
D: TRBD1

DNA: TGTGCCAGCACCCTCGGGGGGGGGAGGATCTGGGAGACCCAGTACTTC
CDR3: CASTLGGGRIWETQYF
V: TRBV12-3/TRBV12-4
J: TRBJ2-5
size: -
D: TRBD2

DNA: TGCAGTGCTATAGGGACAGCTTACGAGCAGTACTTC
CDR3: CSAIGTAYEQYF
V: TRBV20-1
J: TRBJ2-7
size: few
D: TRBD1

DNA: TGTGCCAGCAGTGCGGGCGGACGGACCCAGTACTTC
CDR3: CASSAGGRTQYF
V: TRBV12-3/TRBV12-4
J: TRBJ2-5
size: few
D: -

DNA: TGTGCCAGCAAGCGACTCGGGGAGCAGTTCTTC
CDR3: CASKRLGEQFF
V: TRBV12-3/TRBV12-4
J: TRBJ2-1
size: few
D: -

DNA: TGTGCCTGGAGTGTCGGAAGTAGTACCGGGGAGCTGTTTTTT
CDR3: CAWSVGSSTGELFF
V: TRBV30
J: TRBJ2-2
size: -
D: -

DNA: TGTGCCAGCAGGCAGGGGGACCCCTACAATGAGCAGTTCTTC
CDR3: CASRQGDPYNEQFF
V: TRBV12-3/TRBV12-4
J: TRBJ2-1
size: -
D: TRBD1

DNA: TGCGCCAGCAGCCCCGGGTGGGCAGACAATGAGCAGTTCTTC
CDR3: CASSPGWADNEQFF
V: TRBV5-1
J: TRBJ2-1
size: once
D: -

DNA: TGCGCCAGCAGTAACCCAAGCAGGGGGGGGATAGATACGCAGTATTTT
CDR3: CASSNPSRGGIDTQYF
V: TRBV10-1
J: TRBJ2-3
size: few
D: -

DNA: TGCGCCAGCAGCCAAAAGGACAGCAGCACAGATACGCAGTATTTT
CDR3: CASSQKDSSTDTQYF
V: TRBV5-1
J: TRBJ2-3
size: few
D: -

DNA: TGTGCCAGCTCACGGCGGGAGGGCCAAGATACGCAGTATTTT
CDR3: CASSRREGQDTQYF
V: TRBV3-1
J: TRBJ2-3
size: -
D: TRBD2

DNA: TGTGCCAGCAGTCCCGCGGACAGAGGGAATCAGCCCCAGCATTTT
CDR3: CASSPADRGNQPQHF
V: TRBV6-1
J: TRBJ1-5
size: many
D: -

DNA: TGCAGTGCTAGTCCCTTTACTAGTGGGTACACAGATACGCAGTATTTT
CDR3: CSASPFTSGYTDTQYF
V: TRBV20-1
J: TRBJ2-3
size: few
D: -

DNA: TGTGCCACCAGCAGAGCCCGTGAATCGGGACCGGCTTTCTTT
CDR3: CATSRARESGPAFF
V: TRBV15
J: TRBJ1-1
size: -
D: -

DNA: TGTGCCAGCAGCCCCCCCCGGACGGCACTCTACGAGCAGTACTTC
CDR3: CASSPPRTALYEQYF
V: TRBV7-8
J: TRBJ2-7
size: few
D: -

DNA: TGTGCCAGCAGCTTTCCGGACAGAGCCTACAATGAGCAGTTCTTC
CDR3: CASSFPDRAYNEQFF
V: TRBV7-9
J: TRBJ2-1
size: -
D: -

DNA: TGTGCCAGCAGTTTATGGACAAGGGGCCAAGAGACCCAGTACTTC
CDR3: CASSLWTRGQETQYF
V: TRBV12-3/TRBV12-4
J: TRBJ2-5
size: -
D: -

DNA: TGTGCCACCAGCAGAGAAACAGGGGGCAATCAGCCCCAGCATTTT
CDR3: CATSRETGGNQPQHF
V: TRBV15
J: TRBJ1-5
size: many
D: TRBD1

DNA: TGTGCCAGCAGTTCCCAACGGACTAGCGGGAGCCTGGAGACCCAGTACTTC
CDR3: CASSSQRTSGSLETQYF
V: TRBV12-3/TRBV12-4
J: TRBJ2-5
size: -
D: TRBD2

DNA: TGCAGTGCTAGAGGCGGGAGCCCTAGCGACGAGCAGTACTTC
CDR3: CSARGGSPSDEQYF
V: TRBV20-1
J: TRBJ2-7
size: many
D: TRBD2

DNA: TGCAGTGCTAGGGGTCACAGGGGAGGGGGCTACACCTTC
CDR3: CSARGHRGGGYTF
V: TRBV20-1
J: TRBJ1-2
size: few
D: TRBD1

DNA: TGTGCCAGGAGCCCCGGAGTCCCAGCTAGCACAGATACGCAGTATTTT
CDR3: CARSPGVPASTDTQYF
V: TRBV5-6
J: TRBJ2-3
size: -
D: -

DNA: TGCAGCGCCCCACTAGGAGGTACCGGGGAGCTGTTTTTT
CDR3: CSAPLGGTGELFF
V: TRBV20-1
J: TRBJ2-2
size: -
D: -

DNA: TGTGCCATCAGTGAGTCAGCGGGGCAGTATCACAATGAGCAGTTCTTC
CDR3: CAISESAGQYHNEQFF
V: TRBV10-3
J: TRBJ2-1
size: few
D: TRBD2

DNA: TGTGCCAGCAATCAGGGGCGCGCAGCCACCGGGGAGCTGTTTTTT
CDR3: CASNQGRAATGELFF
V: TRBV6-1
J: TRBJ2-2
size: -
D: -

DNA: TGTGCCATCAGTGATGGGGGGGGCCTTCGACCGGTGAACACTGAAGCTTTCTTT
CDR3: CAISDGGGLRPVNTEAFF
V: TRBV10-3
J: TRBJ1-1
size: -
D: -